What follows are 32 T cell receptor beta chains derived from one specimen sequenced in a study of identical twins. One entry per CDR3 protein results from TCRdb running MiXCR on the 5' RACE reads. The data contain about 250,000 distinct CDR3 sequences, roughly 8.7% of them singletons. These same records also appear under a second study, on yellow fever vaccine responses in identical twins.

The material sequenced was CD8+ T cells sorted from blood. Receptors originate from a woman aged 18-29 years in good health.

In its sample, this clonotype was seen a few times. The chain carries TRBV11-2 and TRBJ2-5; tentative D call: TRBD2 (7 bases). Germline values: CDR1 SGHAT, CDR2 FQNNGV. The CDR3 covers 15 residues. The V end lost 8 bases, the J end lost 2 bases, and 18 bases lay between the germline ends. CDR3: CASAREGDIQETQYF. The CDR3 DNA is TGTGCCAGCGCAAGGGAGGGGGACATACAAGAGACCCAGTACTTC. Using reference TRBV11-2 and TRBJ2-5 for the parts outside the CDR3, the full variable domain is EAGVAQSPRYKIIEKRQSVAFWCNPISGHATLYWYQQILGQGPKLLIQFQNNGVVDDSQLPKDRFSAERLKGVDSTLKIQPAKLEDSAVYLCASAREGDIQETQYFGPGTRLLVL.

The chain is built from TRBV29-1 and TRBJ2-5, with TRBD2 matching over 7 bases. This CDR3 has 14 amino acids. V trimming: 5 bases; J trimming: 2 bases; junction bases outside the gene matches: 8. Germline CDR1 SQVTM, CDR2 ANQGSEA. CDR3 sequence reads: CSVLTGGLQETQYF. The CDR3 bases are TGCAGCGTTCTGACGGGGGGACTTCAAGAGACCCAGTACTTC.

This clonotype occurred a few times. The genes are TRBV19 and TRBJ2-2; D remains unclear. Trimming pared 1 base from V and 6 bases from J, leaving 6 bases between. Germline V gene data show CDR1 as LNHDA and CDR2 as SQIVND (reference sequence). CDR3 length: 13 residues. The CDR3 loop reads CASSIVQPGELFF. DNA of the CDR3: TGTGCCAGTAGTATAGTTCAGCCCGGGGAGCTGTTTTTT.

This clonotype was observed a few times. The V call is TRBV24-1, the J call TRBJ2-1; TRBD1 matches 9 bases. V lost 5 bases and J lost 0; bases outside the gene matches: 4. Germline CDR1 reads KGHDR; CDR2 reads SFDVKD. The CDR3 sequence is 16 residues long. The CDR3 protein is CATSGTGQGSYNEQFF. DNA for the CDR3: TGTGCCACCAGTGGAACGGGACAGGGCTCCTACAATGAGCAGTTCTTC.

The chain has TRBV7-9 and TRBJ2-7, with 9 bases that match TRBD1. V shed 11 bases and J 3 bases; nucleotides not matched to a gene: 11. This CDR3 is 14 amino acids long. Germline-derived CDR1 and CDR2 are SEHNR and FQNEAQ (reference sequence). CDR3 region: CAVPLSGQGYEQYF. DNA for the CDR3: TGTGCCGTCCCGCTTTCGGGACAGGGCTACGAGCAGTACTTC. The whole variable domain, remainder taken from reference TRBV7-9 and TRBJ2-7, is DTGVSQNPRHKITKRGQNVTFRCDPISEHNRLYWYRQTLGQGPEFLTYFQNEAQLEKSRLLSDRFSAERPKGSFSTLEIQRTEQGDSAMYLCAVPLSGQGYEQYFGPGTRLTVT.

This clonotype was found many times. The V gene is TRBV21-1, the J gene TRBJ1-6. TRBV21-1 is listed as a pseudogene. The CDR3 contains 14 residues. CDR3 sequence: CASSKEEGRSPLHF. CDR3 in DNA: TGTGCCAGCAGCAAAGAGGAGGGACGTTCACCCCTCCACTTT.

This clonotype came up many times. The rearrangement links TRBV29-1 to TRBJ2-1; 9 bases map to TRBD2. Germline assignment: CDR1 SQVTM and CDR2 ANQGSEA. CDR3 length: 15 amino acids. After removal of 1 base from V and 4 bases from J, the junction contained 5 bases not matched to a gene. The CDR3 bases are TGCAGCGTTGAAGGGCGGGAGGGAGCTTACAATGAGCAGTTCTTC. Amino acids: CSVEGREGAYNEQFF.

This chain links TRBV19 with TRBJ2-1; no definite D call. V was clipped by 4 bases and J by 0 bases, with 10 bases between them. The CDR3 is 15 residues long. Per the germline V gene, CDR1 is LNHDA and CDR2 is SQIVND (reference sequence). The CDR3 sequence is CASSTPLSSYNEQFF. For the CDR3, the DNA is TGTGCCAGTAGTACCCCCTTGAGCTCCTACAATGAGCAGTTCTTC. Complete variable domain (other parts from reference TRBV19 and TRBJ2-1): DGGITQSPKYLFRKEGQNVTLSCEQNLNHDAMYWYRQDPGQGLRLIYYSQIVNDFQKGDIAEGYSVSREKKESFPLTVTSAQKNPTAFYLCASSTPLSSYNEQFFGPGTRLTVL.

The J gene is TRBJ2-3, the V gene TRBV12-3 or TRBV12-4; 10 nucleotides agree with TRBD2. After removal of 8 bases from V and 1 base from J, the junction contained 6 bases not matched to a gene. The CDR3 is 15 amino acids. Written as DNA, the CDR3 is TGTGCCAGCGGAATAGCGGGGGGAGGCACAGATACGCAGTATTTT. It is translated as CASGIAGGGTDTQYF.

The gene calls are TRBV7-9 and TRBJ2-1, with TRBD2 matching 7 bases. The V segment lost 5 bases and the J segment 6 bases; nucleotides outside the gene matches: 13. CDR3 length: 16 residues. Germline lookup yields CDR1 SEHNR and CDR2 FQNEAQ (reference sequence). CDR3 bases: TGTGCCAGCAGCCCACGGTATTCGGGGGGTTTCAATGAGCAGTTCTTC. Its translation is CASSPRYSGGFNEQFF. Looking up the rest from reference TRBV7-9 and TRBJ2-1 gives the full variable domain: DTGVSQNPRHKITKRGQNVTFRCDPISEHNRLYWYRQTLGQGPEFLTYFQNEAQLEKSRLLSDRFSAERPKGSFSTLEIQRTEQGDSAMYLCASSPRYSGGFNEQFFGPGTRLTVL.

The gene calls are TRBV10-1 and TRBJ2-3; the match to TRBD2 covers 9 bases. Germline CDR1 WNHNN, CDR2 SYGVQD (reference sequence). Trimming at V came to 1 base and at J to 6 bases, leaving 11 bases not matched to a gene. The CDR3 extends over 17 amino acids. CDR3 region: CASSELDLAGVGDTQYF. The CDR3 DNA reads as TGCGCCAGCAGTGAGTTGGATTTAGCGGGAGTCGGGGATACGCAGTATTTT.

This clonotype was counted at least ten times. The gene calls are TRBV29-1 and TRBJ2-7, with TRBD1 as a possible D gene (5 bases). There are 13 residues in the CDR3. With 1 base removed from V and 2 bases from J, the gap between germline ends came to 9 bases. Per germline, CDR1 SQVTM and CDR2 ANQGSEA. The CDR3, as DNA: TGCAGCGTTGAAGGCAGGGTACCCTACGAGCAGTACTTC. It translates to CSVEGRVPYEQYF.

The gene calls are TRBV2 and TRBJ1-5, with D tentatively TRBD1 (5 bases). V was shortened by 5 bases and J by 4 bases, with 15 bases between the two germline ends. Germline-derived CDR1 and CDR2 are SNHLY and FYNNEI. This CDR3 is 15 amino acids long. The CDR3 sequence is CASSPGRGENQPQHF. CDR3 in DNA: TGTGCCAGCAGTCCGGGAAGGGGTGAAAATCAGCCCCAGCATTTT.

This clonotype appeared a few times. The chain uses TRBV7-9 and TRBJ2-3; 12 bases are a match to TRBD2. The germline gives CDR1 SEHNR, CDR2 FQNEAQ (reference sequence). This CDR3 is 17 amino acids long. After removal of 5 bases from V and 2 bases from J, the junction contained 8 bases not matched to a gene. CDR3 in DNA: TGTGCCAGCAGCCCAAGGACTAGCGGGGTTTACACAGATACGCAGTATTTT. Encoded protein: CASSPRTSGVYTDTQYF.

This clonotype occurred many times. This chain uses TRBV28 with TRBJ2-1; D is possibly TRBD1 or TRBD2 (6 bases each). The CDR3 is made up of 15 amino acids. Germline V gene lookup returns CDR1 MDHEN and CDR2 SYDVKM. V lost 5 bases to trimming and J lost 7 bases, with 18 bases between them. CDR3 DNA: TGTGCCAGCAGTACGGCCCTCGGGGGCCCGAATGAGCAGTTCTTC. The encoded protein is CASSTALGGPNEQFF.

This clonotype occurred many times. The chain is built from TRBV12-3 or TRBV12-4 and TRBJ2-5, with D possibly called TRBD1 or TRBD2 (5 bases each). V was pared by 1 base and J by 5 bases, with 14 bases between. This CDR3 spans 15 amino acids. The CDR3 here is CASSLGYSWGETQYF. CDR3 nucleotides: TGTGCCAGCAGTTTAGGCTACTCCTGGGGGGAGACCCAGTACTTC.

This clonotype was recorded a few times. The genes are TRBV4-3 and TRBJ2-1; no clear D. V was pared by 2 bases and J by 8 bases, with 13 bases between. Germline V lookup: CDR1 LGHNA, CDR2 YSLEER. This CDR3 has 14 residues. The CDR3 region has the DNA TGCGCCAGCAGCCAAACCGCGCTCATCCATGAGCAGTTCTTC. It encodes CASSQTALIHEQFF.

This clonotype showed up just a few times. The rearrangement links TRBV29-1 to TRBJ2-3, with 9 bases lining up with TRBD1. Germline CDR1 SQVTM, CDR2 ANQGSEA. The trim removed 5 bases at V and 0 bases at J, leaving 6 bases unmatched. The CDR3 has 15 residues. CDR3 sequence: CSVSWDRDSTDTQYF. Here the CDR3 DNA reads TGCAGCGTTTCGTGGGACAGGGATAGCACAGATACGCAGTATTTT.

The chain is built from TRBV11-2 and TRBJ2-7, with 12 bases matching TRBD2. Germline V gives CDR1 SGHAT, CDR2 FQNNGV. The CDR3 totals 15 residues. Trimming took 3 bases from V and 2 from J; bases not matched to a gene: 2. The DNA of the CDR3 is TGTGCCAGCAGCTTGACTAGCGGGAGTGCCTACGAGCAGTACTTC. Protein sequence: CASSLTSGSAYEQYF. The whole variable domain, remainder taken from reference TRBV11-2 and TRBJ2-7, is EAGVAQSPRYKIIEKRQSVAFWCNPISGHATLYWYQQILGQGPKLLIQFQNNGVVDDSQLPKDRFSAERLKGVDSTLKIQPAKLEDSAVYLCASSLTSGSAYEQYFGPGTRLTVT.

The chain has TRBV27 and TRBJ2-1; D perhaps matches TRBD2 (7 bases). Germline CDR1 MNHEY, CDR2 SMNVEV (reference sequence). V was shortened by 1 base and J by 1 base, with 17 bases between the two germline ends. This CDR3 region has 18 residues. CDR3 DNA: TGTGCCAGCAGTTTATATTCGGAACAGGGAGGGTCCTACAATGAGCAGTTCTTC. Its translation: CASSLYSEQGGSYNEQFF.

This clonotype came up a few times. The CDR3 coding sequence is TGTGCCAGCAGCCAAGGGACATTCAGCAACGAGCAGTACTTC. Amino acids: CASSQGTFSNEQYF. The V and J genes are TRBV14 and TRBJ2-7; D possibly corresponds to TRBD1 (5 bases). Trimming took off 1 base at V and 5 bases at J, with 12 bases between the two ends. CDR1 SGHDN and CDR2 FVKESK come from the germline V gene. The CDR3 runs 14 residues.

The chain is built from TRBV5-1 and TRBJ2-3; tentative D call: TRBD2 (6 bases). The germline V and J ends were trimmed by 4 bases and 0 bases, with 9 bases remaining between them. The germline CDR1 and CDR2 sequences are SGHRS and YFSETQ. This CDR3 region has 14 residues. The CDR3 is CASSAGPSTDTQYF. In DNA, the CDR3 is TGCGCCAGCAGCGCGGGACCGAGCACAGATACGCAGTATTTT.

This clonotype showed up many times. The chain carries TRBV29-1 and TRBJ2-2; the D is unclear. Germline V lookup: CDR1 SQVTM, CDR2 ANQGSEA. This CDR3 region has 11 residues. The V end was cut by 4 bases, the J end by 3 bases, with 3 bases between. CDR3 bases: TGCAGCGTTGGGGACACCGGGGAGCTGTTTTTT. Protein: CSVGDTGELFF.

The chain employs TRBV6-5 and TRBJ2-1; 8 bases map to TRBD2. The germline V gene has CDR1 MNHEY and CDR2 SVGAGI. This CDR3 is built from 16 residues. V lost 0 bases and J lost 8; bases outside the gene matches: 9. The CDR3 sequence is CASSYSPGLVVDEQFF. For the CDR3, the DNA is TGTGCCAGCAGTTACTCACCGGGACTAGTGGTCGATGAGCAGTTCTTC.

This CDR3 is CASSPGLSEQFF. CDR3 DNA: TGTGCCAGCTCACCGGGCCTCAGTGAGCAGTTCTTC. The chain joins TRBV18 to TRBJ2-1; D remains ambiguous. Trimming stripped 3 bases from V and 9 bases from J, with 9 bases between. The CDR3 is made up of 12 amino acids. The germline V gene has CDR1 KGHSH and CDR2 LQKENI.

The CDR3 nucleotides read TGTGCCAGCAGCTTAAGTAGGAAAGGAAGAGAGAACACTGAAGCTTTCTTT. Protein sequence: CASSLSRKGRENTEAFF. The chain uses TRBV7-9 and TRBJ1-1; D gene uncertain. This CDR3 contains 17 residues. Germline V lookup: CDR1 SEHNR, CDR2 FQNEAQ (reference sequence). V dropped 2 bases and J dropped 1 base, with 17 bases sitting between them.

The V gene is TRBV19, the J gene TRBJ2-2; perhaps TRBD2 as D (6 bases). V dropped 3 bases and J dropped 6 bases, with 11 bases sitting between them. The germline gives CDR1 LNHDA, CDR2 SQIVND (reference sequence). The CDR3 totals 14 residues. The DNA of the CDR3 is TGTGCCAGTAGTATTGTAGCGGAGGCCGGGGAGCTGTTTTTT. This codes for CASSIVAEAGELFF.

The chain uses TRBV11-2 and TRBJ2-7; D gene uncertain. The CDR3 runs to 17 residues. Trimming cost V 0 bases and J 5 bases, with 20 bases left between them. Per germline, CDR1 SGHAT and CDR2 FQNNGV. The CDR3 DNA reads TGTGCCAGCAGCTTAGATAGATTGGTCTCCTTCTTGGACGAGCAGTACTTC. Encoded protein: CASSLDRLVSFLDEQYF.

The J gene is TRBJ2-7, the V gene TRBV28; no reliable D call. The CDR3 has 14 amino acids. Between the trimmed V and J ends, which lost 3 bases and 2 bases, there was a span of 11 bases. Germline V lookup: CDR1 MDHEN, CDR2 SYDVKM. The DNA for the CDR3 is TGTGCCAGCAGTTTCCCGTCGGATGCCTACGAGCAGTACTTC. Encoded protein: CASSFPSDAYEQYF.

This chain uses TRBV6-5 with TRBJ1-1, with a tentative D call TRBD1 (6 bases). This CDR3 has 15 amino acids. Trimming took off 2 bases at V and 0 bases at J, with 10 bases between the two ends. Germline CDR1 MNHEY, CDR2 SVGAGI. CDR3 in DNA: TGTGCCAGCAGTTACGACAGGACCATGAACACTGAAGCTTTCTTT. Translating gives CASSYDRTMNTEAFF.

This chain uses TRBV4-3 with TRBJ2-5; D perhaps matches TRBD2 (6 bases). The CDR3 is 15 amino acids. The V and J ends lost 1 base and 2 bases respectively, with 11 bases between them. Germline V gene lookup returns CDR1 LGHNA and CDR2 YSLEER. The CDR3 is CASSQGAGLQETQYF. The CDR3 DNA sequence: TGCGCCAGCAGCCAAGGTGCGGGGCTTCAAGAGACCCAGTACTTC.

Only a few counts were recorded for this clonotype. The chain joins TRBV7-9 to TRBJ1-2; D unclear. This CDR3 spans 14 amino acids. Per germline, CDR1 SEHNR and CDR2 FQNEAQ (reference sequence). Trimming cost V 4 bases and J 5 bases, with 14 bases left between them. The CDR3 sequence: CASSSAGIKYGYTF. As DNA, the CDR3 is TGTGCCAGCAGCTCGGCAGGAATTAAATATGGCTACACCTTC.